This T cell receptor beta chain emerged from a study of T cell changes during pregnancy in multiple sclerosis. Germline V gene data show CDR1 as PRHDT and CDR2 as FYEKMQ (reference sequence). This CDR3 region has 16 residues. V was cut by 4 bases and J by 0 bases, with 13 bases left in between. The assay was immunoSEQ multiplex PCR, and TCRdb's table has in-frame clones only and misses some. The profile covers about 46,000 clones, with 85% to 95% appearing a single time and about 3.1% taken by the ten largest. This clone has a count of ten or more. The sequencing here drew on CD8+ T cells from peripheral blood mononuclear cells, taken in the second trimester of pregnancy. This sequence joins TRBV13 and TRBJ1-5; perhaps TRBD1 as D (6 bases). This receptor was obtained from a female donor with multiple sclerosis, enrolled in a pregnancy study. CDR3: CASSSGDTNSNQPQHF. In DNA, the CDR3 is TGTGCCAGCAGCTCCGGGGACACCAATAGCAATCAGCCCCAGCATTTT.